The next 32 T cell receptor beta chains were all read from a single sample in a study of Ad26.COV2.S vaccination and SARS-CoV-2 variants. Treatment indicated: about 20 received Ad26.COV2.S at low or high dose, single or two shots; five or six received placebo; per-sample allocation not given. Vaccine and placebo recipients were sampled on day 63 after the first injection. The data were produced by immunoSEQ multiplex PCR, yet TCRdb's version contains in-frame clones alone and is incomplete. The data hold roughly 500,000 clones, with roughly 89% observed a single time. The specimen comprised peripheral blood, sampled in a trial of Ad26.COV2.S vaccine versus placebo. These receptors originate from a person between 18 and 65 years old who received the Ad26.COV2.S COVID-19 vaccine or a placebo.

The V and J genes are TRBV30 and TRBJ1-2; maybe TRBD1 (5 bases). The CDR3 loop spans 13 amino acids. V dropped 8 bases and J dropped 4 bases, with 17 bases sitting between them. Germline loops: CDR1 GTSNPN, CDR2 SVGIG (reference sequence). CDR3 nucleotides: TGTGCCGGGGCATCAGGGCAGGCCTATGGCTACACCTTC. Its protein is CAGASGQAYGYTF.

In its sample, this clone was seen a few times. The chain carries TRBV3-1 (or the pseudogene TRBV3-2) and TRBJ2-7, with D possibly matching TRBD2 (6 bases). Trimming left V 0 bases short and J 5 bases short, with 14 bases between. Germline V gene data show CDR1 as LGHDT and CDR2 as YNNKEL (reference sequence). This CDR3 region has 15 residues. CDR3 residues: CASSQDRGLRDEQYF. The CDR3, as DNA: TGTGCCAGCAGCCAAGATCGGGGGTTGAGGGACGAGCAGTACTTC.

J is TRBJ1-4 and V is TRBV7-9; weak D call: TRBD1 (6 bases). The CDR3 runs 15 residues. Germline V gives CDR1 SEHNR, CDR2 FQNEAQ (reference sequence). V was shortened by 1 base and J by 6 bases, with 12 bases between the two germline ends. The chain's CDR3 is CASSLGSHRDEKLFF. The CDR3 DNA is TGTGCCAGCAGCTTAGGGTCCCACAGGGATGAAAAACTGTTTTTT.

V is TRBV28 and J is TRBJ2-5; 8 nucleotides agree with TRBD1. CDR1 and CDR2 (germline): MDHEN, SYDVKM. J gave up 4 bases and V 4 bases, and 8 bases lay outside the gene matches. The CDR3 is made up of 15 amino acids. The CDR3 DNA sequence: TGTGCCAGCAGTTCACACAGGGGGATTGGAGAGACCCAGTACTTC. It encodes CASSSHRGIGETQYF.

This chain joins TRBV6-2 or TRBV6-3 and TRBJ1-1; maybe TRBD1 (5 bases). The CDR3 extends over 14 amino acids. V was trimmed by 2 bases and J by 7 bases, leaving 14 bases between them. From germline, CDR1 is MNHEY and CDR2 SVGEGT. The CDR3 spells CASSYAVGGNEAFF. The CDR3 DNA is TGTGCCAGCAGTTACGCGGTCGGGGGAAATGAAGCTTTCTTT.

The chain links TRBV9 to TRBJ1-5; D is undetermined. The V gene's germline CDR1 is SGDLS and CDR2 YYNGEE. V lost 0 bases to trimming and J lost 6 bases, with 7 bases between them. CDR3 size: 13 residues. The CDR3 DNA sequence: TGTGCCAGCAGCGTAGCTGGGAGTCAGCCCCAGCATTTT. Translated, it gives CASSVAGSQPQHF.

This chain links TRBV28 with TRBJ1-4; D gene uncertain. Germline loops: CDR1 MDHEN, CDR2 SYDVKM. The CDR3 is made up of 17 amino acids. Trimming took off 8 bases at V and 0 bases at J, with 19 bases between the two ends. The CDR3 region has the DNA TGTGCCAGCCTGTCGGTGGGAGCACATGCAACTAATGAAAAACTGTTTTTT. Amino acids: CASLSVGAHATNEKLFF.

CDR3 nucleotides: TGTGCCAGCAGTTACTCGCGCAGCGGGGCCTCCTACAATGAGCAGTTCTTC. It specifies CASSYSRSGASYNEQFF. The rearrangement joins TRBV6-2 or TRBV6-3 to TRBJ2-1, with 7 nucleotides matching TRBD2. Germline-derived CDR1 and CDR2 are MNHEY and SVGEGT. The junction had 5 bases not matched to a gene; V was cut back by 0 bases and J by 0 bases. The CDR3 spans 17 residues.

J is TRBJ1-1 and V is TRBV6-5; D is unresolved. The CDR3 totals 15 residues. The V gene's germline CDR1 is MNHEY and CDR2 SVGAGI. Trimming pared 5 bases from V and 2 bases from J, leaving 15 bases between. CDR3 DNA: TGTGCCAGCAGTCTACGCAGCGGATCCAACACTGAAGCTTTCTTT. Translating it yields CASSLRSGSNTEAFF.

The chain is built from TRBV9 and TRBJ1-1; perhaps TRBD1 as D (5 bases). From germline, CDR1 is SGDLS and CDR2 YYNGEE. The CDR3 consists of 16 residues. The germline V and J ends were trimmed by 3 bases and 6 bases, with 21 bases remaining between them. The CDR3: CASSDQGTFSRAEAFF. In nucleotides, the CDR3 is TGTGCCAGCAGCGACCAGGGAACATTTAGCAGGGCTGAAGCTTTCTTT.

V gene TRBV4-3 combines with J gene TRBJ2-1; D is perhaps TRBD2 (5 bases). Per the germline V gene, CDR1 is LGHNA and CDR2 is YSLEER. V was cut by 4 bases and J by 3 bases, with 10 bases left in between. CDR3 size: 14 residues. CDR3 residues: CASSPVAYYNEQFF. In DNA, the CDR3 is TGCGCCAGCAGCCCCGTAGCGTACTACAATGAGCAGTTCTTC.

The rearrangement links TRBV28 to TRBJ1-4; D possibly corresponds to TRBD1 (6 bases). Germline CDR1 reads MDHEN; CDR2 reads SYDVKM. Deletions cut 2 bases from V and 3 bases from J, with 13 bases between. There are 16 residues in the CDR3. CDR3: CASSLQGQSANEKLFF. The DNA of the CDR3 is TGTGCCAGCAGTTTACAAGGACAGTCCGCTAATGAAAAACTGTTTTTT.

The chain employs TRBV29-1 and TRBJ2-2; possible D gene TRBD2, 5 bases. In germline, CDR1 is SQVTM, CDR2 ANQGSEA. This CDR3 region has 13 residues. V was shortened by 5 bases and J by 5 bases, with 12 bases between the two germline ends. CDR3 sequence (DNA): TGCAGCGTTAGAAGCGGAGGTACCGGGGAGCTGTTTTTT. Amino acids: CSVRSGGTGELFF.

J is TRBJ2-7 and V is TRBV29-1; TRBD1 agrees at 7 bases. This CDR3 region has 12 residues. V trimming: 7 bases; J trimming: 0 bases; junction bases outside the gene matches: 3. Germline CDR1 SQVTM, CDR2 ANQGSEA. The DNA for the CDR3 is TGCAGCGCCCGGGACAGCTCCTACGAGCAGTACTTC. Amino acids: CSARDSSYEQYF.

The V call is TRBV18, the J call TRBJ2-1; perhaps TRBD2 as D (6 bases). This CDR3 has 11 residues. Germline V CDR1 and CDR2: KGHSH, LQKENI. Trimming took off 11 bases at V and 7 bases at J, with 12 bases between the two ends. CDR3 sequence reads: CASGVKNEQFF. The CDR3 DNA follows: TGTGCCTCGGGAGTCAAAAATGAGCAGTTCTTC.

This CDR3 reads CASAQSRGNEQFF. The CDR3 nucleotides are TGTGCTAGTGCACAGAGCCGAGGTAATGAGCAGTTCTTC. This sequence joins TRBV19 and TRBJ2-1; D uncertain. Per the germline V gene, CDR1 is LNHDA and CDR2 is SQIVND (reference sequence). This CDR3 has 13 amino acids.

To note about this clone: Other DNA variants within this sample encode the same CDR3. J is TRBJ2-7 and V is TRBV3-1 (or the pseudogene TRBV3-2); D is unresolved. The V end lost 3 bases, the J end lost 3 bases, and 3 bases lay between the germline ends. The CDR3 spans 11 residues. Germline V gene lookup returns CDR1 LGHDT and CDR2 YNNKEL (reference sequence). The CDR3 DNA is TGTGCCAGCAGCCAGATCTACGAGCAGTACTTC. This sequence encodes CASSQIYEQYF.

The rearrangement joins TRBV3-1 (or the pseudogene TRBV3-2) to TRBJ2-1, with no clear D. V was trimmed by 1 base and J by 6 bases, leaving 7 bases between them. From germline, CDR1 is LGHDT and CDR2 YNNKEL (reference sequence). The CDR3 covers 13 residues. As DNA, the CDR3 is TGTGCCAGCAGCCAAGGGGCTGGCAATGAGCAGTTCTTC. Amino acids: CASSQGAGNEQFF.

Worth noting for this clone: Within the sample, other DNA sequences also encode this same CDR3. The chain carries TRBV5-4 and TRBJ2-7; D gene ambiguous. V was shortened by 0 bases and J by 3 bases, with 7 bases between the two germline ends. Germline CDR1 SGHNT, CDR2 YYREEE (reference sequence). CDR3 size: 13 residues. The CDR3 sequence: CASSLAGSYEQYF. CDR3 bases: TGTGCCAGCAGCTTGGCTGGAAGCTACGAGCAGTACTTC.

CDR3 DNA: TGTGCCAGTACAAACAGGGCTGACGCCAGCGAGCAGTACTTC. This encodes CASTNRADASEQYF. The rearrangement links TRBV19 to TRBJ2-7; perhaps TRBD1 as D (6 bases). V was pared by 7 bases and J by 6 bases, with 19 bases between. CDR3 length: 14 amino acids. The germline gives CDR1 LNHDA, CDR2 SQIVND (reference sequence). Based on the CDR3 plus reference TRBV19 and TRBJ2-7, the full variable domain is DGGITQSPKYLFRKEGQNVTLSCEQNLNHDAMYWYRQDPGQGLRLIYYSQIVNDFQKGDIAEGYSVSREKKESFPLTVTSAQKNPTAFYLCASTNRADASEQYFGPGTRLTVT.

This clone was seen a handful of times. J is TRBJ2-2 and V is TRBV10-3; D is unresolved. The CDR3 is made up of 15 amino acids. The germline CDR1 and CDR2 sequences are ENHRY and SYGVKD. Trimming shortened V by 11 bases and J by 0 bases, and 16 bases separated the two germline ends. The CDR3 DNA reads TGTGCCTCAACGGCGGTTCCCCCGAACACCGGGGAGCTGTTTTTT. Amino acids: CASTAVPPNTGELFF.

The chain employs TRBV9 and TRBJ2-7; D unresolved. V lost 4 bases and J lost 6, with 17 bases in between. The CDR3 runs 14 residues. Germline loops: CDR1 SGDLS, CDR2 YYNGEE. The CDR3 loop is CASSPQLEIPEQYF. The CDR3 DNA sequence: TGTGCCAGCAGCCCCCAGCTCGAGATCCCCGAGCAGTACTTC.

The chain carries TRBV6-5 and TRBJ1-2; D call uncertain. The CDR3 runs 13 residues. V was pared by 6 bases and J by 0 bases, with 8 bases between. Germline-derived CDR1 and CDR2 are MNHEY and SVGAGI. CDR3 sequence reads: CASSSSANYGYTF. DNA for the CDR3: TGTGCCAGCAGCAGCTCAGCTAACTATGGCTACACCTTC.

CDR3 nucleotides: TGTGCCAGCAGTGTTTTGGGTGAGCAGTTCTTC. It translates to CASSVLGEQFF. The J gene is TRBJ2-1, the V gene TRBV6-2 or TRBV6-3; D uncertain. This CDR3 spans 11 amino acids. Germline values: CDR1 MNHEY, CDR2 SVGEGT. The V and J ends lost 5 bases and 9 bases respectively, with 8 bases between them.

The chain carries TRBV20-1 and TRBJ1-2; perhaps TRBD1 as D (6 bases). The V gene lost 6 bases and the J gene lost 4 bases, with 9 bases spanning the gap. From germline, CDR1 is DFQATT and CDR2 SNEGSKA (reference sequence). This CDR3 region has 11 residues. Here the CDR3 DNA reads TGCAGTGCCCGGGGGCCCTATGGCTACACCTTC. Its protein product is CSARGPYGYTF.

The chain's CDR3 is CASSLDPGADSPLHF. DNA for the CDR3: TGTGCCAGCAGCTTAGATCCAGGGGCGGATTCACCCCTCCACTTT. The gene calls are TRBV11-2 and TRBJ1-6; TRBD1 is a possible D gene (6 bases). The CDR3 is 15 residues long. V shed 0 bases and J shed 8 bases, with 11 bases lying between them. Germline CDR1 is SGHAT and CDR2 is FQNNGV.

V usage is TRBV18 and J usage is TRBJ1-2, with D tentatively TRBD1 (6 bases). This CDR3 is built from 14 residues. CDR1 and CDR2 (germline): KGHSH, LQKENI. V dropped 2 bases and J dropped 8 bases, with 15 bases sitting between them. CDR3 bases: TGTGCCAGCTCACCAAGGTCGCAGGGGCAAGGCTACACCTTC. The encoded protein is CASSPRSQGQGYTF.

This clone is labeled as medium-sized. The rearrangement uses TRBV27 and TRBJ2-7, with D hard to call. Germline CDR1 is MNHEY and CDR2 is SMNVEV (reference sequence). The CDR3 totals 14 residues. V dropped 5 bases and J dropped 6 bases, with 17 bases sitting between them. Here the CDR3 DNA reads TGTGCCAGCAGTGTAGCACCTTCCCTACGCGAGCAGTACTTC. Translation gives CASSVAPSLREQYF.

The chain employs TRBV5-6 and TRBJ2-7, with 10 bases that match TRBD2. This CDR3 spans 14 amino acids. Per germline, CDR1 SGHDT and CDR2 YYEEEE. Losses at the gene ends were 8 bases for V and 0 bases for J; bases not matched to a gene: 5. DNA of the CDR3: TGTGCCAGTCTGACTAGCGGGCGCTCCTACGAGCAGTACTTC. Translating it yields CASLTSGRSYEQYF.

The rearrangement links TRBV2 to TRBJ1-2, with unresolved D. The CDR3 totals 15 residues. Trimming took 1 base from V and 5 from J, leaving 14 bases between them. Germline V gene lookup returns CDR1 SNHLY and CDR2 FYNNEI. CDR3 amino acids: CASSEVSSQLYGYTF. The DNA for the CDR3 is TGTGCCAGCAGTGAAGTCTCTAGCCAGCTTTATGGCTACACCTTC. The entire variable domain, with the rest obtained from reference TRBV2 and TRBJ1-2, is as follows: EPEVTQTPSHQVTQMGQEVILRCVPISNHLYFYWYRQILGQKVEFLVSFYNNEISEKSEIFDDQFSVERPDGSNFTLKIRSTKLEDSAMYFCASSEVSSQLYGYTFGSGTRLTVV.

J is TRBJ1-5 and V is TRBV7-2; 9 bases are a match to TRBD1. Germline trimming cut 1 base from V and 4 bases from J; bases unmatched to any gene: 2. Germline values: CDR1 SGHTA, CDR2 FQGNSA. CDR3 size: 15 residues. The CDR3 protein is CASSLVQGANQPQHF. CDR3 sequence (DNA): TGTGCCAGCAGCTTAGTACAGGGGGCAAATCAGCCCCAGCATTTT. Full variable domain (outside the CDR3, taken from reference TRBV7-2 and TRBJ1-5): GAGVSQSPSNKVTEKGKDVELRCDPISGHTALYWYRQSLGQGLEFLIYFQGNSAPDKSGLPSDRFSAERTGGSVSTLTIQRTQQEDSAVYLCASSLVQGANQPQHFGDGTRLSIL.

V and J are TRBV19 and TRBJ2-7; TRBD1 matches at 9 bases. The ends lost 8 bases at V and 5 bases at J; junction bases unmatched: 10. Germline V lookup: CDR1 LNHDA, CDR2 SQIVND (reference sequence). The CDR3 spans 14 residues. The CDR3 nucleotides read TGTGCCAGTGGATCGGGACAGGGTTTGCACGAGCAGTACTTC. It specifies CASGSGQGLHEQYF.